The clone carrying this T cell receptor beta chain was detected only a few times. Its antigen remains unknown. A read error may account for a junction end that differs from germline. The data were taken from a study of molecular identifiers for immune sequencing clone quantification. Study results and limitations: Spiked Jurkat TCR RNA equivalent to one cell reportedly surfaced among some 1 million naive cells. It was shown that clones above 20 RNA copies held over 97% of effector molecules, but under 1% in naive cells.

Libraries of naive CD8 T cells were made from about 21,000 to 970,000 sorted cells. They used 10%, 30% or 50% RNA. TCRdb called the PCR reads again in MiXCR, with one record for every CDR3 protein. The sample consists of 8,500 to 11,000 distinct CDR3 sequences, around a fifth of them appearing once. Per germline, CDR1 LGHDT and CDR2 YNNKEL (reference sequence). The CDR3 has 14 amino acids. This sequence was found in a human donor in good health. Some libraries in this study had Jurkat cell RNA spiked in. The chain links TRBV3-1 to TRBJ2-7, with a tentative D call TRBD2 (6 bases). The sequenced material came from naive CD8+ T cells from blood, with Jurkat cell RNA spiked in. Noted subset: FACS-sorted CD8+CD4-CCR7+CD45RA+ naive T cells. Written as DNA, the CDR3 is TGTGCCAGCAGCCAATCGGCGGGGTGGCACGAGCGGTACTTC. Amino acid sequence: CASSQSAGWHERYF.